Each of the 28 T cell receptor beta chains below was sequenced from the same sample in a study of control samples from healthy donors and cancer patients. Using immunoSEQ multiplex PCR, the repertoire was profiled, and TCRdb retains in-frame clones only, with some absent. The table lists about 130,000 clones, roughly 94% of them singletons. The specimen sequenced was blood. The source of these receptors is a man under 40 in good health.

The count of this clone is one. This chain joins TRBV7-9 and TRBJ1-4, with D tentatively TRBD1 (6 bases). V dropped 4 bases and J dropped 7 bases, with 16 bases sitting between them. The CDR3 has 15 residues. Germline-derived CDR1 and CDR2 are SEHNR and FQNEAQ (reference sequence). The CDR3 is CASSYPQGGGEKLFF. DNA of the CDR3: TGTGCCAGCAGCTACCCCCAGGGAGGGGGTGAAAAACTGTTTTTT.

The chain is built from TRBV6-2 or TRBV6-3 and TRBJ2-3; D gene unclear. Germline assignment: CDR1 MNHEY and CDR2 SVGEGT. Trimming took off 1 base at V and 4 bases at J, with 9 bases between the two ends. This CDR3 comprises 14 residues. Here the CDR3 reads CASSYFAAPDTQYF. The CDR3 bases are TGTGCCAGCAGTTACTTCGCAGCCCCAGATACGCAGTATTTT.

The chain joins TRBV19 to TRBJ1-2; TRBD1 is a possible D gene (5 bases). The CDR3 covers 14 residues. Trimming removed 9 bases from V and 4 bases from J, with 18 bases in between. Per germline, CDR1 LNHDA and CDR2 SQIVND (reference sequence). This chain's CDR3 is CASFPGGIGYGYTF. The CDR3 bases are TGTGCCAGCTTCCCGGGGGGAATCGGCTATGGCTACACCTTC.

This chain's CDR3 is CASSPPDNEQFF. Written as DNA, the CDR3 is TGTGCCAGCAGCCCCCCCGACAATGAGCAGTTCTTC. This chain links TRBV12-3 or TRBV12-4 with TRBJ2-1; D remains ambiguous. V was pared by 6 bases and J by 5 bases, with 8 bases between. CDR3 length: 12 residues.

Turning to this clone: Distinct nucleotide sequences in the sample also encode this CDR3. The chain uses TRBV7-2 and TRBJ2-3; TRBD2 might be the D (5 bases). The germline CDR1 and CDR2 sequences are SGHTA and FQGNSA. V was trimmed by 2 bases and J by 2 bases, leaving 8 bases between them. The CDR3 is made up of 14 amino acids. This CDR3 is CASSLSRDTDTQYF. CDR3 in DNA: TGTGCCAGCAGCTTATCACGGGACACAGATACGCAGTATTTT.

Comments on this clone: Compared with germline, one end of the junction differs, possibly owing to a read error. This chain joins TRBV25-1 and TRBJ2-1; D is perhaps TRBD2 (7 bases). The CDR3 spans 16 residues. The germline gives CDR1 MGHDK, CDR2 SYGVNS. In nucleotides, the CDR3 is TGTGCCAGCAGCCGCTCGACAAGGGGGGGCTACCATGAGCAGTTCTTC. The encoded protein is CASSRSTRGGYHEQFF. The full variable domain, its missing parts supplied by reference TRBV25-1 and TRBJ2-1, is EADIYQTPRYLVIGTGKKITLECSQTMGHDKMYWYQQDPGMELHLIHYSYGVNSTEKGDLSSESTVSRIRTEHFPLTLESARPSHTSQYLCASSRSTRGGYHEQFFGPGTRLTVL.

This clone was counted a single time. The chain uses TRBV11-2 and TRBJ2-3; 7 bases align to TRBD1. CDR3 length: 15 residues. Germline lookup yields CDR1 SGHAT and CDR2 FQNNGV. J gave up 4 bases and V 2 bases, and 6 bases lay outside the gene matches. Written as DNA, the CDR3 is TGTGCCAGCAGCTTAAGCGACAGGGTCCCAGATACGCAGTATTTT. Protein sequence: CASSLSDRVPDTQYF.

The chain is built from TRBV7-6 and TRBJ1-4; D not resolved. V lost 1 base and J 0 bases, leaving 9 bases between the germline ends. The germline CDR1 and CDR2 sequences are SGHVS and FNYEAQ. This CDR3 spans 16 amino acids. Written as DNA, the CDR3 is TGTGCCAGCAGCTTAGTATCCGGTGCAACTAATGAAAAACTGTTTTTT. Amino acid sequence: CASSLVSGATNEKLFF.

V usage is TRBV19 and J usage is TRBJ2-4, with 7 bases aligning to TRBD1. Germline values: CDR1 LNHDA, CDR2 SQIVND (reference sequence). V lost 5 bases to trimming and J lost 3 bases; unmatched junction nucleotides: 7. The CDR3 has 15 amino acids. The CDR3 region has the DNA TGTGCCAGTAGTGTGGGACAGCCTGGCAAAAACATTCAGTACTTC. Translated: CASSVGQPGKNIQYF.

V usage is TRBV27 and J usage is TRBJ2-7, with 10 bases lining up with TRBD2. V lost 4 bases and J lost 7; bases outside the gene matches: 10. The CDR3 length is 15 residues. CDR1 is MNHEY and CDR2 is SMNVEV in the germline V gene (reference sequence). CDR3 sequence (DNA): TGTGCCAGCAGTTCCCTTCGAGCGGGGGGGCGAGAGCAGTACTTC. The encoded protein is CASSSLRAGGREQYF.

The V gene is TRBV7-3, the J gene TRBJ2-7, with 12 positions matching TRBD2. The CDR3 runs to 14 residues. Germline V lookup: CDR1 SGHTA, CDR2 FQGTGA. Trimming cost V 4 bases and J 6 bases; bases outside gene matches: 4. CDR3 loop: CASSSGLAGSEQYF. The CDR3 region has the DNA TGTGCCAGCAGCTCCGGACTAGCGGGGAGCGAGCAGTACTTC.

The chain has TRBV6-5 and TRBJ2-7; unclear D gene. CDR3 length: 14 residues. Per germline, CDR1 MNHEY and CDR2 SVGAGI. V lost 8 bases, J lost 7 bases, and 21 bases lay in between. The CDR3 protein is CASRSDPTLSEQYF. The CDR3 DNA is TGTGCCAGCCGTTCAGACCCTACCCTAAGTGAGCAGTACTTC.

This chain joins TRBV3-1 (or the pseudogene TRBV3-2) and TRBJ1-6, with D unclear. Deletions cut 1 base from V and 8 bases from J, with 12 bases between. Germline CDR1 reads LGHDT; CDR2 reads YNNKEL (reference sequence). The CDR3 is made up of 15 amino acids. CDR3 sequence (DNA): TGTGCCAGCAGCCAAGTCGGCAGATTTCATTCACCCCTCCACTTT. Protein: CASSQVGRFHSPLHF.

V usage is TRBV29-1 and J usage is TRBJ2-7, with no clear D. This CDR3 has 15 residues. Trimming removed 1 base from V and 0 bases from J, with 13 bases in between. Germline-derived CDR1 and CDR2 are SQVTM and ANQGSEA. The CDR3 is CSVEGGQYSSYEQYF. In DNA form, the CDR3 reads TGCAGCGTTGAAGGAGGCCAGTATAGCTCCTACGAGCAGTACTTC.

The rearrangement joins TRBV5-1 to TRBJ1-1; 8 bases align to TRBD1. Germline V gene lookup returns CDR1 SGHRS and CDR2 YFSETQ. J lost 1 base, V lost 2 bases, and 1 base had no gene match. CDR3 length: 14 residues. The CDR3 sequence is CASSFDRGNTEAFF. For the CDR3, the DNA is TGCGCCAGCAGCTTTGACAGGGGGAACACTGAAGCTTTCTTT. Filled out from reference TRBV5-1 and TRBJ1-1, the complete variable domain reads KAGVTQTPRYLIKTRGQQVTLSCSPISGHRSVSWYQQTPGQGLQFLFEYFSETQRNKGNFPGRFSGRQFSNSRSEMNVSTLELGDSALYLCASSFDRGNTEAFFGQGTRLTVV.

This clone was seen once. V gene TRBV2 combines with J gene TRBJ1-1; TRBD1 matches at 8 bases. The V and J ends lost 5 bases and 2 bases, in that order; junction bases with no gene match: 4. Germline loops: CDR1 SNHLY, CDR2 FYNNEI. The CDR3 extends over 14 amino acids. CDR3: CASSITGGNTEAFF. CDR3 nucleotide sequence: TGTGCCAGCAGTATCACAGGGGGTAACACTGAAGCTTTCTTT.

The genes are TRBV7-2 and TRBJ1-4; D might be TRBD1 (6 bases). The CDR3 extends over 13 amino acids. Germline loops: CDR1 SGHTA, CDR2 FQGNSA. The V end lost 0 bases, the J end lost 8 bases, and 7 bases lay between the germline ends. The CDR3 DNA follows: TGTGCCAGCAGCTTAGCGGGGGCCGAAAAACTGTTTTTT. It encodes CASSLAGAEKLFF.

V and J are TRBV5-5 and TRBJ1-2; no clear D gene. The V gene lost 5 bases and the J gene lost 2 bases, with 13 bases spanning the gap. Germline CDR1 reads SGHKS; CDR2 reads YYEKEE (reference sequence). The CDR3 length is 14 residues. The CDR3 reads CASSLDGINYGYTF. CDR3 bases: TGTGCCAGCAGTCTTGACGGGATCAACTATGGCTACACCTTC.

The V gene is TRBV27, the J gene TRBJ2-7; D is possibly TRBD2 (6 bases). The germline V and J ends were trimmed by 5 bases and 4 bases, with 18 bases remaining between them. The V gene's germline CDR1 is MNHEY and CDR2 SMNVEV (reference sequence). The CDR3 is made up of 15 amino acids. The CDR3 protein is CASSARVGGYYEQYF. The DNA of the CDR3 is TGTGCCAGCAGTGCAAGGGTGGGGGGTTATTACGAGCAGTACTTC.

This sequence joins TRBV14 and TRBJ1-3; D gene unclear. This CDR3 has 14 residues. CDR1 SGHDN and CDR2 FVKESK come from the germline V gene. V dropped 1 base and J dropped 4 bases, with 8 bases sitting between them. In DNA, the CDR3 is TGTGCCAGCAGCCAAGTTGGAGGAGGAAACACCATATATTTT. This encodes CASSQVGGGNTIYF.

The chain carries TRBV24-1 and TRBJ2-1; TRBD2 matches at 7 bases. CDR3 size: 18 residues. The V gene end was trimmed by 0 bases and the J gene end by 4 bases; junction bases not matched to a gene: 11. Germline CDR1 reads KGHDR; CDR2 reads SFDVKD. CDR3 nucleotide sequence: TGTGCCACCAGTGATTTGCCCCCAGGCGGGGGTCTTTACAATGAGCAGTTCTTC. It is translated as CATSDLPPGGGLYNEQFF.

The chain carries TRBV13 and TRBJ2-7; 9 bases are shared with TRBD2. In germline, CDR1 is PRHDT, CDR2 FYEKMQ (reference sequence). J gave up 5 bases and V 7 bases, and 12 bases lay outside the gene matches. The CDR3 totals 15 residues. CDR3 protein: CASTLRTSVLNEQYF. DNA for the CDR3: TGTGCCAGCACGCTCCGGACTAGCGTCCTCAACGAGCAGTACTTC.

V usage is TRBV4-3 and J usage is TRBJ2-7; D is possibly TRBD1 (6 bases). CDR3 length equals 16 residues. Trimming took 1 base from V and 3 from J, leaving 16 bases between them. Germline CDR1 is LGHNA and CDR2 is YSLEER. CDR3 protein: CASSQALTGTIYEQYF. CDR3 nucleotides: TGCGCCAGCAGCCAAGCTTTAACCGGGACAATCTACGAGCAGTACTTC.

This clone came up many times. CDR3 DNA sequence: TGTGCCAGCAGTTTGGGGGGGGGTGTAACAGATACGCAGTATTTT. Translating gives CASSLGGGVTDTQYF. J is TRBJ2-3 and V is TRBV28; 7 bases are shared with TRBD2. J was trimmed by 3 bases and V by 3 bases; bases with no gene match: 6. Germline V gene lookup returns CDR1 MDHEN and CDR2 SYDVKM. This CDR3 has 15 residues.

This chain uses TRBV2 with TRBJ2-5; D is ambiguous. Looked up from germline, CDR1 is SNHLY and CDR2 is FYNNEI. Trimming stripped 1 base from V and 5 bases from J, with 20 bases between. This CDR3 is 17 amino acids long. The CDR3 coding sequence is TGTGCCAGCAGTGAAGGGCGCCTACTTGGGGTTTGGGAGACCCAGTACTTC. This translates into CASSEGRLLGVWETQYF.

This chain connects TRBV18 to TRBJ1-1, with a tentative D call TRBD1 (5 bases). This CDR3 region has 15 residues. Germline V lookup: CDR1 KGHSH, CDR2 LQKENI. V lost 3 bases and J lost 1, with 12 bases in between. CDR3 protein: CASSPFRDSNTEAFF. CDR3 nucleotide sequence: TGTGCCAGCTCACCTTTCAGGGACTCGAACACTGAAGCTTTCTTT.

The chain recombines TRBV7-9 with TRBJ1-1; no clear D gene. The CDR3 contains 12 residues. The germline V gene has CDR1 SEHNR and CDR2 FQNEAQ (reference sequence). V dropped 5 bases and J dropped 4 bases, with 8 bases sitting between them. The CDR3 region has the DNA TGTGCCAGCAGCGGGTTATCCACTGAAGCTTTCTTT. Translated, it gives CASSGLSTEAFF.

The V call is TRBV29-1, the J call TRBJ2-6; no reliable D call. Germline assignment: CDR1 SQVTM and CDR2 ANQGSEA. V was trimmed by 7 bases and J by 0 bases, leaving 10 bases between them. The CDR3 is made up of 14 amino acids. The CDR3 spells CSAQSGSGANVLTF. In DNA form, the CDR3 reads TGCAGCGCTCAGTCAGGCTCTGGGGCCAACGTCCTGACTTTC.